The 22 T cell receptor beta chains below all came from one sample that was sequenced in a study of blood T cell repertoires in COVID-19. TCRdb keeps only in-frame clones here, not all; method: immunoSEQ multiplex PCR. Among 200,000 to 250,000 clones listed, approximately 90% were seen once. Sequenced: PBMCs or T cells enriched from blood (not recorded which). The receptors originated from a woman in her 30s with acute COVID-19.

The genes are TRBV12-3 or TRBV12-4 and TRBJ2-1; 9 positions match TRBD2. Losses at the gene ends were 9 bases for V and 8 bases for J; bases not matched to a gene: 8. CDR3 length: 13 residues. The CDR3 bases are TGTGCCAGTCTTTTGGCGGGGGGGGATGAGCAGTTCTTC. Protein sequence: CASLLAGGDEQFF.

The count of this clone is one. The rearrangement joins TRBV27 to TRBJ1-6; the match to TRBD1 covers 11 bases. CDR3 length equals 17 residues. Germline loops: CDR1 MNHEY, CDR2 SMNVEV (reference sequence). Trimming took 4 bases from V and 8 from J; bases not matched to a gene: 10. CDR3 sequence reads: CASSSTTGTGGDSPLHF. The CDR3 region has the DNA TGTGCCAGCAGTTCCACCACCGGGACAGGGGGTGATTCACCCCTCCACTTT.

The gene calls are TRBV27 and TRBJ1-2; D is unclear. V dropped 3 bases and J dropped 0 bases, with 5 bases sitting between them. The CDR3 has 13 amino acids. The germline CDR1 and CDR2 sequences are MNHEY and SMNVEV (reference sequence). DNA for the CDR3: TGTGCCAGCAGTTTTTCAACTAACTATGGCTACACCTTC. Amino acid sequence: CASSFSTNYGYTF.

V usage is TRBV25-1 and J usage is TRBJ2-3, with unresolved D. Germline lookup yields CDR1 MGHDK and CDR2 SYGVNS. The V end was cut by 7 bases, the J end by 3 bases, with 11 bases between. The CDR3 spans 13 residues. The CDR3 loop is CASKVPGTDTQYF. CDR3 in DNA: TGTGCCAGCAAGGTTCCAGGTACAGATACGCAGTATTTT.

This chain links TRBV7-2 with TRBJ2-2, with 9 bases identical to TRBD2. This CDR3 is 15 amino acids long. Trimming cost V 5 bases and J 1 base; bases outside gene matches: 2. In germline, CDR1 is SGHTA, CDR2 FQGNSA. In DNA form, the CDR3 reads TGTGCCAGCAGCGTTAGCGGGGGGAACACCGGGGAGCTGTTTTTT. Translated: CASSVSGGNTGELFF.

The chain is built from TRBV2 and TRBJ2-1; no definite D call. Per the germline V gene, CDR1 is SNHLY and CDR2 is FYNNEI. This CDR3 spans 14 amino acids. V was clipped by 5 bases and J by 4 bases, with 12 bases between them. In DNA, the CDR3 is TGTGCCAGCAGTAACCCCAGTTTTTACAATGAGCAGTTCTTC. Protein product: CASSNPSFYNEQFF.

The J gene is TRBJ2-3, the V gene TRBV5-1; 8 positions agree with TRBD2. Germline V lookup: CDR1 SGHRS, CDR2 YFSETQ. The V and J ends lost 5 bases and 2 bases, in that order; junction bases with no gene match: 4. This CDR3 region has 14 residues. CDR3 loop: CASSRGGPTDTQYF. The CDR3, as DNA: TGCGCCAGCAGTCGGGGGGGCCCCACAGATACGCAGTATTTT. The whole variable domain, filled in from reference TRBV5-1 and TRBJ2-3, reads KAGVTQTPRYLIKTRGQQVTLSCSPISGHRSVSWYQQTPGQGLQFLFEYFSETQRNKGNFPGRFSGRQFSNSRSEMNVSTLELGDSALYLCASSRGGPTDTQYFGPGTRLTVL.

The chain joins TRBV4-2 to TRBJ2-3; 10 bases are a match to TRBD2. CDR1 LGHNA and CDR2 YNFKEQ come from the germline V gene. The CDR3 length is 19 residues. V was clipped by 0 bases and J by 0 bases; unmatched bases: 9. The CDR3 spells CASSQDPSGGITSTDTQYF. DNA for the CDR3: TGTGCCAGCAGCCAAGACCCTAGCGGGGGTATTACTAGCACAGATACGCAGTATTTT.

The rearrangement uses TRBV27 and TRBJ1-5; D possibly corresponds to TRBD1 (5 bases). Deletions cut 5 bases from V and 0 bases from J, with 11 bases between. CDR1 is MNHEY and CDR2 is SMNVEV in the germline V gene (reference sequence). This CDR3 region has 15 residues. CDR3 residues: CASSPLGDSNQPQHF. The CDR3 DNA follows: TGTGCCAGCAGTCCCCTAGGGGATAGCAATCAGCCCCAGCATTTT.

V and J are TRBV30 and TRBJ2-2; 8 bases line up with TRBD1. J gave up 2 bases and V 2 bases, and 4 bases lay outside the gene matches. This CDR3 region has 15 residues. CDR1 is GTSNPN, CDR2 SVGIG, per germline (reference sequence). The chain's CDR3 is CAWSQGTGNTGELFF. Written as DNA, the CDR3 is TGTGCCTGGAGTCAGGGGACAGGTAACACCGGGGAGCTGTTTTTT.

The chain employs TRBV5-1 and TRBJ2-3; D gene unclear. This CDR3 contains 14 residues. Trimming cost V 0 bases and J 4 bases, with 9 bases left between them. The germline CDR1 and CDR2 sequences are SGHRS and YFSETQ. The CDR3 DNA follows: TGCGCCAGCAGCTTGGGTAGCTATCCAGATACGCAGTATTTT. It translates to CASSLGSYPDTQYF.

The CDR3 spells CASSFFGQGETQYF. CDR3 in DNA: TGTGCCAGCAGCTTTTTCGGACAGGGAGAGACCCAGTACTTC. This rearrangement joins TRBV11-2 to TRBJ2-5, with 8 bases matching TRBD1. The CDR3 loop spans 14 amino acids. Germline V gene data show CDR1 as SGHAT and CDR2 as FQNNGV. The trim removed 3 bases at V and 4 bases at J, leaving 4 bases unmatched.

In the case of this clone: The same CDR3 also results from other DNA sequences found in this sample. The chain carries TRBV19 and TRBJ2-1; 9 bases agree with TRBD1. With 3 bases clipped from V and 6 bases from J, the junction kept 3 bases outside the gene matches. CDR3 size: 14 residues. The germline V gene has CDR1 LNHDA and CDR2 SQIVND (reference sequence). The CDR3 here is CASSIPTGGNEQFF. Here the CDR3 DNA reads TGTGCCAGTAGTATCCCGACAGGGGGCAATGAGCAGTTCTTC. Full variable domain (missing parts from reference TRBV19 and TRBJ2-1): DGGITQSPKYLFRKEGQNVTLSCEQNLNHDAMYWYRQDPGQGLRLIYYSQIVNDFQKGDIAEGYSVSREKKESFPLTVTSAQKNPTAFYLCASSIPTGGNEQFFGPGTRLTVL.

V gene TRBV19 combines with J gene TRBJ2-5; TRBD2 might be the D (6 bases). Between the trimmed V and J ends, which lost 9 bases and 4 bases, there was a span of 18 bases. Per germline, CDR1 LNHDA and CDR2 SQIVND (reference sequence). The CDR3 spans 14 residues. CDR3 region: CASSDSGSRETQYF. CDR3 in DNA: TGTGCCAGCTCGGATAGCGGTTCTCGAGAGACCCAGTACTTC.

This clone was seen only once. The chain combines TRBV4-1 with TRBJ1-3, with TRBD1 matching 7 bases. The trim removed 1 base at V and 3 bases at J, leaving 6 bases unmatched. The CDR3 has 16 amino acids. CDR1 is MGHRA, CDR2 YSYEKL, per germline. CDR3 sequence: CASSQGIRTGGNTIYF. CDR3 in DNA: TGCGCCAGCAGCCAAGGCATCAGGACAGGTGGAAACACCATATATTTT.

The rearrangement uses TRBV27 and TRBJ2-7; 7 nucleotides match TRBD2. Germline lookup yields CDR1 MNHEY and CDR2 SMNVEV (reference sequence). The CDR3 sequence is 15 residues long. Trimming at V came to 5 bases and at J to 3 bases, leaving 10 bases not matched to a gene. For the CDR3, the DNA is TGTGCCAGCAGTAACCCTGAAACGGGGGGCTACGAGCAGTACTTC. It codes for CASSNPETGGYEQYF.

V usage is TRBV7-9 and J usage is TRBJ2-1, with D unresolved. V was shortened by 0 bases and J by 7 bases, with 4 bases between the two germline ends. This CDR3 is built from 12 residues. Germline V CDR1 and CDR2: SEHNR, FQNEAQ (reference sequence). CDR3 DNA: TGTGCCAGCAGCTTAGCAGCTAATGAGCAGTTCTTC. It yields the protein CASSLAANEQFF.

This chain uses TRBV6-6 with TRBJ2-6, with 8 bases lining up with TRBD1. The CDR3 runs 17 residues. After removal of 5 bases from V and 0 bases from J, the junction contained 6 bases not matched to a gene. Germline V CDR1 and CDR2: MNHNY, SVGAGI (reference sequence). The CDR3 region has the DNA TGTGCCAGCAGTCCCTGGACAGGGTACTCTGGGGCCAACGTCCTGACTTTC. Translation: CASSPWTGYSGANVLTF.

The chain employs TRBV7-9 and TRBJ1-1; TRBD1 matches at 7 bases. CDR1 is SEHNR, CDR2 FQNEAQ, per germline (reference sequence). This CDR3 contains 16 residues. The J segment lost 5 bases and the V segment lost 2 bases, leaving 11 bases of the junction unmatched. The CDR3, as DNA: TGTGCCAGCAGCTTATTGGCAAGGGGGCTTCGTACTGAAGCTTTCTTT. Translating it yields CASSLLARGLRTEAFF.

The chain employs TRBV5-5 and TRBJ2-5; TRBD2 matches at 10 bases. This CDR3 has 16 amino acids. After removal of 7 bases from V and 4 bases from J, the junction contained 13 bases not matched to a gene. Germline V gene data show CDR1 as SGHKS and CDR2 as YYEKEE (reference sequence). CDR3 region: CASGLAGGLSGETQYF. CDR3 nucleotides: TGTGCCAGCGGTTTAGCGGGGGGCCTGTCGGGAGAGACCCAGTACTTC.

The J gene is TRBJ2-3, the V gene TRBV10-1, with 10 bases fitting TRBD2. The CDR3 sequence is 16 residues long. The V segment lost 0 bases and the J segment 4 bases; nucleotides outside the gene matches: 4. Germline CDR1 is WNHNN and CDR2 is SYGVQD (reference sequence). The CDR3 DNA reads TGCGCCAGCAGTGAGTCGATTAGCGGGGGGCCAGATACGCAGTATTTT. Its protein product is CASSESISGGPDTQYF.

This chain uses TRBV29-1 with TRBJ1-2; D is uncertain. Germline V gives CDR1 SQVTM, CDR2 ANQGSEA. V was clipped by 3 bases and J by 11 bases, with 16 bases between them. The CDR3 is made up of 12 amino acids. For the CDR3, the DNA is TGCAGCGTTGAGATCGGCGAGGCTGGTTACACCTTC. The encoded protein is CSVEIGEAGYTF.